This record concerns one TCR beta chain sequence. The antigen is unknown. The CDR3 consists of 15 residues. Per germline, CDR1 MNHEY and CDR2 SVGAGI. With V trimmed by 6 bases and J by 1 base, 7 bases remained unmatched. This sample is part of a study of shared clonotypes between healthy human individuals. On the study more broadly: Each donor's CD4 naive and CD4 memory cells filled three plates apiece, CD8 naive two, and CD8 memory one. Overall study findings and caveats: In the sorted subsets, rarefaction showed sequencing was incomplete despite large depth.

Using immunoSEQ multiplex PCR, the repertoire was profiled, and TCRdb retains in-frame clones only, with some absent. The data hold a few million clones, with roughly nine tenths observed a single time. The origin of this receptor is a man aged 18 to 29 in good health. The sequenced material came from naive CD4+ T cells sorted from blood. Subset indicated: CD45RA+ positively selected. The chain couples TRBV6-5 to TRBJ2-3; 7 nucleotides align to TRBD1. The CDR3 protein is CASRSQGSRTDTQYF. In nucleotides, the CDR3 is TGTGCCAGCAGGTCACAGGGGAGTCGCACAGATACGCAGTATTTT.